Below, 9 T cell receptor beta chains from the same sample are listed, as sequenced in a study of molecular identifiers for immune sequencing clone quantification. TCRdb independently ran MiXCR on the PCR reads; one entry per CDR3 protein. In the table there are some 100,000 distinct CDR3 sequences, around 20% of which are singletons. The sequenced sample consisted of naive CD8+ T cells from blood, with Jurkat cell RNA spiked in. Noted subset: FACS-sorted CD8+CD4-CCR7+CD45RA+ naive T cells. The receptors were sampled from a human donor in good health. Some libraries in this study had Jurkat cell RNA spiked in.

A remark on this clonotype: A much bigger clone sits one base away, suggesting this may be a read error. No conserved phenylalanine or tryptophan is present at the end of the CDR3, so a read error is the likely explanation. The chain links TRBV7-9 to TRBJ2-1; a possible D gene is TRBD2 (6 bases). Deletions cut 6 bases from V and 3 bases from J, with 15 bases between. The CDR3 is 15 amino acids. Germline CDR1 reads SEHNR; CDR2 reads FQNEAQ (reference sequence). The CDR3 loop reads CASRELANNYNEQFL. The CDR3 DNA is TGTGCCAGCAGGGAACTAGCTAATAACTACAATGAGCAGTTCCTC.

This clonotype has ten or more counts. The chain uses TRBV27 and TRBJ1-5, with a tentative D call TRBD1 (6 bases). The CDR3 is 16 amino acids. Germline V gene sequence: CDR1 MNHEY, CDR2 SMNVEV (reference sequence). V was pared by 3 bases and J by 3 bases, with 15 bases between. The CDR3 region is CASSFLTGRNNQPQHF. The DNA of the CDR3 is TGTGCCAGCAGTTTTTTAACAGGGAGGAACAATCAGCCCCAGCATTTT.

The sample holds many counts of this clonotype. The J gene is TRBJ2-7, the V gene TRBV19; D not resolved. The germline CDR1 and CDR2 sequences are LNHDA and SQIVND (reference sequence). V lost 3 bases and J 6 bases, leaving 12 bases between the germline ends. CDR3 length: 13 residues. DNA for the CDR3: TGTGCCAGTAGTATTAGTGGCGTCCTCGAGCAGTACTTC. As protein: CASSISGVLEQYF. The full variable domain, its missing parts supplied by reference TRBV19 and TRBJ2-7, is DGGITQSPKYLFRKEGQNVTLSCEQNLNHDAMYWYRQDPGQGLRLIYYSQIVNDFQKGDIAEGYSVSREKKESFPLTVTSAQKNPTAFYLCASSISGVLEQYFGPGTRLTVT.

This clonotype was picked up many times. The V gene is TRBV11-2, the J gene TRBJ1-4, with TRBD1 as a possible D gene (5 bases). CDR3 length: 13 amino acids. The germline gives CDR1 SGHAT, CDR2 FQNNGV. The V and J ends lost 5 bases and 7 bases respectively, with 11 bases between them. This CDR3 reads CASSPGGGEKLFF. CDR3 DNA sequence: TGTGCCAGCAGCCCCGGGGGGGGTGAAAAACTGTTTTTT.

This clonotype showed up many times. This sequence joins TRBV4-1 and TRBJ1-5; possibly TRBD1 for D (6 bases). Per the germline V gene, CDR1 is MGHRA and CDR2 is YSYEKL. This CDR3 comprises 16 residues. V shed 0 bases and J shed 5 bases, with 14 bases lying between them. The CDR3 DNA sequence: TGCGCCAGCAGCCAAGAAGGGGGTGGTTTCGATCAGCCCCAGCATTTT. This translates into CASSQEGGGFDQPQHF.

Ten or more counts support this clonotype. This sequence joins TRBV30 and TRBJ2-3; D is uncertain. Germline V gene data show CDR1 as GTSNPN and CDR2 as SVGIG (reference sequence). V was pared by 4 bases and J by 0 bases, with 2 bases between. This CDR3 spans 11 amino acids. For the CDR3, the DNA is TGTGCCTGGACTAGCACAGATACGCAGTATTTT. This sequence encodes CAWTSTDTQYF.

This clonotype was found many times. CDR3 coding DNA: TGCGCCAGCAGTTTCACCGGGACATCAGCCGAGCAGTACTTC. Translation: CASSFTGTSAEQYF. J is TRBJ2-7 and V is TRBV10-1; a weak D match, TRBD1 (6 bases). Germline lookup yields CDR1 WNHNN and CDR2 SYGVQD (reference sequence). The length of the CDR3 is 14 residues. Trimming pared 5 bases from V and 6 bases from J, leaving 17 bases between.

This clonotype was counted at least ten times. The chain is built from TRBV27 and TRBJ2-7; D is uncertain. CDR1 and CDR2 from the germline V gene are MNHEY and SMNVEV (reference sequence). The CDR3 is 12 residues long. The V gene lost 3 bases and the J gene lost 8 bases, with 11 bases spanning the gap. The CDR3 sequence is CASSFPSGQQYF. CDR3 DNA sequence: TGTGCCAGCAGTTTCCCATCTGGCCAGCAGTACTTC.

This clonotype was found many times. V is TRBV3-1 and J is TRBJ1-1; D uncertain. Trimming left V 6 bases short and J 0 bases short, with 8 bases between. Germline V gene sequence: CDR1 LGHDT, CDR2 YNNKEL (reference sequence). CDR3 length equals 13 residues. This CDR3 is CASSPTMNTEAFF. DNA for the CDR3: TGTGCCAGCAGTCCTACTATGAACACTGAAGCTTTCTTT.